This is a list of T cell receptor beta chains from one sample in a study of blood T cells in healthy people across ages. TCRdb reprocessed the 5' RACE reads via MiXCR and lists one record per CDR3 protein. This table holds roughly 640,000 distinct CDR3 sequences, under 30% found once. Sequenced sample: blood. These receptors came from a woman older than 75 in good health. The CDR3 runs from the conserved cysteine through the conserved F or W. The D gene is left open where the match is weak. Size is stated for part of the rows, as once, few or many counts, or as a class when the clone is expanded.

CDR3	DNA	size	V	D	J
CASRAGTANSPPHF	TGTGCCAGCAGAGCCGGGACAGCAAATTCACCCCCCCACTTT	few	TRBV12-3/TRBV12-4	TRBD1	TRBJ1-6
CAGSPRTSGNYNEQFF	TGTGCCGGCAGCCCGCGGACTAGCGGCAACTACAATGAGCAGTTCTTC	many	TRBV7-9	TRBD2	TRBJ2-1
CASSPRQASETQYF	TGTGCCAGCTCACCTCGACAGGCCTCGGAGACCCAGTACTTC	many	TRBV18	NA	TRBJ2-5
CASSQDLRETQYF	TGCGCCAGCAGCCAAGATCTTAGAGAGACCCAGTACTTC	many	TRBV3-1	NA	TRBJ2-5
CSARDLGTPREQFF	TGCAGTGCTAGAGATCTCGGGACCCCAAGGGAGCAGTTCTTC	NA	TRBV20-1	NA	TRBJ2-1
CASSSPSLYRQYF	TGTGCCAGCAGCTCCCCGTCCCTTTACCGGCAGTACTTC	many	TRBV13	NA	TRBJ2-7
CSALMGVNSLLHF	TGCAGTGCCCTCATGGGGGTTAATTCACTCCTCCACTTT	NA	TRBV20-1	NA	TRBJ1-6
CASSRGFVVRDSPLHF	TGTGCCAGCTCCCGAGGGTTTGTGGTACGGGATTCACCCCTCCACTTT	NA	TRBV28	NA	TRBJ1-6
CASSDRVSADTQYF	TGTGCCAGCAGTGACCGGGTCAGCGCAGATACGCAGTATTTT	NA	TRBV12-3/TRBV12-4	NA	TRBJ2-3
CSARVAPGQGTDTQYF	TGCAGTGCTAGAGTCGCCCCCGGGCAGGGCACAGATACGCAGTATTTT	many	TRBV20-1	NA	TRBJ2-3
CASSDYRGTKQNEQFF	TGTGCCAGCAGTGACTACCGGGGGACAAAACAGAATGAGCAGTTCTTC	many	TRBV25-1	NA	TRBJ2-1
CGCGRGTGTYGYTF	TGTGGTTGCGGGCGGGGGACAGGGACCTATGGCTACACCTTC	NA	TRBV6-1	TRBD1	TRBJ1-2
CSAPPGTDTQYF	TGCAGTGCTCCCCCGGGCACAGATACGCAGTATTTT	many	TRBV20-1	NA	TRBJ2-3
CACATGGLKDTQYF	TGTGCCTGTGCGACAGGGGGGCTTAAAGATACGCAGTATTTT	few	TRBV30	TRBD1	TRBJ2-3
CSVGGTGILDTQYF	TGCAGCGTTGGGGGGACAGGGATTCTGGATACGCAGTATTTT	many	TRBV29-1	TRBD1	TRBJ2-3
CASSEVGGALNQPQHF	TGTGCCAGCAGTGAAGTAGGGGGGGCCCTTAATCAGCCCCAGCATTTT	few	TRBV6-1	NA	TRBJ1-5
CASSRRPGTGANGYTF	TGTGCCAGCAGCCGCCGTCCCGGGACAGGGGCCAATGGCTACACCTTC	NA	TRBV7-9	TRBD1	TRBJ1-2
CASSLMGSGGETQYF	TGTGCCAGCAGCTTAATGGGTAGCGGGGGCGAGACCCAGTACTTC	many	TRBV7-6	TRBD2	TRBJ2-5
CASRSLRDIDSYEQYF	TGCGCCAGCAGGAGTTTAAGGGACATCGACTCCTACGAGCAGTACTTC	many	TRBV5-1	NA	TRBJ2-7
CSARLDRNSPLHF	TGCAGTGCTAGATTGGACCGGAATTCACCCCTCCACTTT	NA	TRBV20-1	NA	TRBJ1-6
CASTPRTSGGVNQETQYF	TGTGCCAGCACCCCGCGGACTAGCGGGGGTGTTAACCAAGAGACCCAGTACTTC	many	TRBV2	TRBD2	TRBJ2-5
CASSQLGQGDTEAFF	TGTGCCAGCAGCCAACTGGGACAGGGGGACACTGAAGCTTTCTTT	few	TRBV14	TRBD1	TRBJ1-1
CAWSPRGYQETQYF	TGTGCCTGGAGTCCCCGGGGGTACCAAGAGACCCAGTACTTC	many	TRBV30	NA	TRBJ2-5
CASSLGTTLLDEQFF	TGTGCCAGCAGCCTAGGGACTACACTCTTGGATGAGCAGTTCTTC	many	TRBV7-2	TRBD2	TRBJ2-1
CASSSGQGTYNSPLHF	TGTGCCAGCAGCTCAGGACAGGGGACCTATAATTCACCCCTCCACTTT	many	TRBV5-5	TRBD1	TRBJ1-6
CASSLGGQGAFQPQHF	TGTGCCAGCAGTTTGGGTGGACAGGGGGCATTTCAGCCCCAGCATTTT	few	TRBV12-3/TRBV12-4	TRBD1	TRBJ1-5
CASSFTGTDSPLHF	TGTGCCAGCAGCTTTACCGGGACGGATTCACCCCTCCACTTT	few	TRBV6-5	NA	TRBJ1-6
CASSDSWNGEQFF	TGTGCCAGCAGTGACTCATGGAACGGAGAGCAGTTCTTC	many	TRBV6-4	NA	TRBJ2-1
CASSSGRVEQYF	TGTGCCAGCAGCTCGGGACGTGTCGAGCAGTACTTC	NA	TRBV3-1	NA	TRBJ2-7
CASSSSNRDWETQYF	TGCGCCAGCAGCTCATCAAACAGGGACTGGGAGACCCAGTACTTC	NA	TRBV5-1	NA	TRBJ2-5
CASSPSRGAGGRRNEQFF	TGTGCCAGCTCACCCTCGAGAGGAGCGGGGGGCCGCCGCAATGAGCAGTTCTTC	many	TRBV18	TRBD2	TRBJ2-1
CASSSLRWGVQRETQYF	TGTGCCAGCAGCTCATTAAGGTGGGGGGTGCAGAGGGAGACCCAGTACTTC	NA	TRBV7-8	NA	TRBJ2-5
CASSSGRRNSNQPQHF	TGTGCCAGCAGCTCCGGACGGAGAAATAGCAATCAGCCCCAGCATTTT	few	TRBV7-9	NA	TRBJ1-5
CATSGDDRSQAFF	TGTGCCACCAGCGGCGATGACCGCTCGCAAGCTTTCTTT	many	TRBV15	NA	TRBJ1-1
CSAIGAGVRNEQYF	TGCAGTGCAATCGGGGCAGGGGTGCGCAACGAGCAGTACTTC	NA	TRBV20-1	NA	TRBJ2-7
CASTRTGTGGNEQFF	TGTGCCAGCACCCGAACCGGGACAGGGGGGAATGAGCAGTTCTTC	many	TRBV9	TRBD1	TRBJ2-1
CNAKVRLAKNIQYF	TGCAATGCTAAAGTTCGGTTAGCCAAAAACATTCAGTACTTC	few	TRBV20-1	NA	TRBJ2-4
CASSPSMGYGYTF	TGTGCCAGCAGTCCGAGTATGGGGTATGGCTACACCTTC	many	TRBV12-3/TRBV12-4	NA	TRBJ1-2
CSARGPSGVSGSEQYF	TGCAGTGCTAGAGGGCCTAGCGGGGTTTCGGGCAGTGAGCAGTACTTC	NA	TRBV20-1	TRBD2	TRBJ2-5
CSARGGLAGGTHPNEQFF	TGCAGTGCTAGGGGGGGACTAGCGGGGGGGACCCATCCCAATGAGCAGTTCTTC	many	TRBV20-1	TRBD2	TRBJ2-1